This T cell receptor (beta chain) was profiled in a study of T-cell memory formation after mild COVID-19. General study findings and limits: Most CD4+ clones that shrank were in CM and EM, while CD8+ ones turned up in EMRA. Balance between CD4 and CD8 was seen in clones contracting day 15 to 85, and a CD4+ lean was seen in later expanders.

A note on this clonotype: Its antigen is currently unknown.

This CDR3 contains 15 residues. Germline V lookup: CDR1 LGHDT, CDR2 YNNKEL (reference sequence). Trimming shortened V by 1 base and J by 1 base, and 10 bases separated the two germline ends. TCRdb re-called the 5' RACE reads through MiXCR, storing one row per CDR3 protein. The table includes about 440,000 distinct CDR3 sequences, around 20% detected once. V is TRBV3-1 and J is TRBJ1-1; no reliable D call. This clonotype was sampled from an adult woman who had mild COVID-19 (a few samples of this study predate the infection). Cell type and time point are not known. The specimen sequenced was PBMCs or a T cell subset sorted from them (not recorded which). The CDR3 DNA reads TGTGCCAGCAGCCAAGCGGCCGGGTCGAACACTGAAGCTTTCTTT. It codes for CASSQAAGSNTEAFF. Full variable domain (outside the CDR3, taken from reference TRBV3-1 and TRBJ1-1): DTAVSQTPKYLVTQMGNDKSIKCEQNLGHDTMYWYKQDSKKFLKIMFSYNNKELIINETVPNRFSPKSPDKAHLNLHINSLELGDSAVYFCASSQAAGSNTEAFFGQGTRLTVV.